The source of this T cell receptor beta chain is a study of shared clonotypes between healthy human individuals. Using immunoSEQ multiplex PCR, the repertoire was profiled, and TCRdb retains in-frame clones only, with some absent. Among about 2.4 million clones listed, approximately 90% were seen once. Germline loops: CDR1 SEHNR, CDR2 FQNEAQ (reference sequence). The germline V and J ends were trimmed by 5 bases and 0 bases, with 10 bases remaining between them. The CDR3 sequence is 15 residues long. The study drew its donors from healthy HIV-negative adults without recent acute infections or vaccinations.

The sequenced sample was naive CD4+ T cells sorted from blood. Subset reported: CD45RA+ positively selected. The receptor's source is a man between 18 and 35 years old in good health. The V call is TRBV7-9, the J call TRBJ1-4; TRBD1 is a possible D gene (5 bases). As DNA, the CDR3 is TGTGCCAGCAGCATCGGACAAGCAACTAATGAAAAACTGTTTTTT. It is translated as CASSIGQATNEKLFF.